This T cell receptor beta chain was recorded in a study of T-cell memory formation after mild COVID-19. Study information: The study found TCR clusters largely donor specific. Study-level findings and limits: Clones from the second wave (peaking day 37) had unconfirmed SARS-CoV-2 specificity. Clones that contracted clustered mainly in CM and EM if CD4+ and in EMRA if CD8+. Contracting clones, day 15 to 85, had balanced CD4/CD8, and later expanders favored CD4+.

V lost 0 bases to trimming and J lost 7 bases, with 13 bases between them. This CDR3 spans 15 amino acids. CDR1 and CDR2 (germline): SGHTA, FQGNSA. This clonotype was seen more than once but under ten times. Its target is unknown. TCRdb re-derived calls from the 5' RACE reads in MiXCR, one entry per CDR3 protein. The table lists approximately 180,000 distinct CDR3 sequences, roughly 16% of them singletons. The V gene is TRBV7-2, the J gene TRBJ2-1, with D tentatively TRBD1 (6 bases). This sequence was found in an adult woman who had mild COVID-19 (a few samples of this study predate the infection). Cell type and time point are not known. Sequencing was carried out using PBMCs or a T cell subset sorted from them (not recorded which). CDR3 loop: CASSLAQPGANEQFF. As DNA, the CDR3 is TGTGCCAGCAGCTTAGCTCAACCAGGGGCGAATGAGCAGTTCTTC.